This T cell receptor (beta chain) was observed in a study of blood T cell repertoires in COVID-19 (dated by TCRdb to the early 2020s). Concerning the study at large: The collaborator samples originated in the United States, Italy and Spain and spanned the acute and convalescent phases of COVID-19. Where HLA class I and class II types were available, the types were taken from metadata supplied by the sample provider, not from assay-based typing. The samples were drawn from two sources: the first 160 participants of the ongoing ImmuneRACE study, and 1,200 or so subjects contributed by 6 global collaborators. Nearly every sample came with metadata listing a de-identified subject ID, COVID-19 status, age in years and sex. The repertoires were made available in a free public database intended to serve as a resource for research on the immune response to SARS-CoV-2. The prospective study material was composed of cDNA or gDNA derived from T cells, B-cell-depleted T cells, or PBMCs. Subjects who had been exposed to COVID-19, were actively infected with it, or had recovered from it provided the deeply sampled blood TCRbeta repertoires that made up the dataset.

Participants in the prospective study were aged roughly 18 to 90 years, lived in about two dozen United States geographic areas, and enrolled through a virtual design. In the prospective study, cohorts were assigned on the basis of participant-reported clinical history obtained from a screening survey and a study questionnaire. In the prospective study, mobile phlebotomists collected whole blood, serum and a nasopharyngeal or oropharyngeal swab from each participant. Additional blood draws and questionnaires over an approximately two-month period could optionally be provided by prospective study participants. Before DNA extraction, blood samples from the prospective study were shipped at room temperature or frozen. From the cysteine up to the phenylalanine, the CDR3 has a length of 13 residues. Taken from the germline V gene (reference sequence), the CDR1 and CDR2 loops are GTSNPN and SVGIG. The immunoSEQ Assay, a bias-controlled multiplex PCR, was used to amplify TCRbeta CDR3 regions from genomic DNA. For the original study's pipeline: The number of nucleated cells in each sample was estimated from the amplification of reference gene primers within the assay. Sequence reads were collapsed and filtered to measure the absolute abundance of every unique TCRbeta CDR3 rearrangement. For each sample, productive Simpson clonality was calculated as the square root of Simpson's diversity index over productive rearrangements. This immuneACCESS table, as held by TCRdb, lists in-frame sequences with V and J called but not all clones. Of the missing ones, under half trace to an unresolved V gene in checked studies; the others have no known cause. That table furnishes V, J and clone size, whereas the DNA furnished D and trimming. This sample holds about 400,000 clones; 88% were observed only once. The ten largest account for around 1.9% of the sample.

Broad study findings and their caveats: How much clinical and demographic metadata was included differed by source and by participant, and the metadata was provided uncurated.

In the case of this clone: The clone's antigen remains unknown. It is unclear where the CDR3 begins or ends on the DNA, so no DNA is shown, and the CDR3 is as TCRdb lists it.

The sequencing input was PBMCs or T cells enriched from blood (not recorded which). The sequence joins TRBV30 to TRBJ2-1; TRBD1 is taken as the D call from the table, unchecked against the DNA. The origin of this receptor is a woman between 35 and 50 years old with acute COVID-19. The CDR3: CAWSVGGGTGAFF.